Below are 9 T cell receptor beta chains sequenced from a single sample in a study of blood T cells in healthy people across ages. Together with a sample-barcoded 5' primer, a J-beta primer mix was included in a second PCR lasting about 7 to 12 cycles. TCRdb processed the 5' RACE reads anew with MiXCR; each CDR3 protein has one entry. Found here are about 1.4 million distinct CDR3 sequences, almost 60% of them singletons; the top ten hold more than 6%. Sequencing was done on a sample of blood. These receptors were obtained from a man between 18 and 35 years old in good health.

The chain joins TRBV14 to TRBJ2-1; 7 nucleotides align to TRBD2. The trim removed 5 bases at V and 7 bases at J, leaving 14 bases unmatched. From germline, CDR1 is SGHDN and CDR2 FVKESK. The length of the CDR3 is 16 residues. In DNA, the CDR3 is TGTGCCAGCAGCTCCATGACTAGCCGAATAAGTAATGAGCAGTTCTTC. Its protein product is CASSSMTSRISNEQFF.

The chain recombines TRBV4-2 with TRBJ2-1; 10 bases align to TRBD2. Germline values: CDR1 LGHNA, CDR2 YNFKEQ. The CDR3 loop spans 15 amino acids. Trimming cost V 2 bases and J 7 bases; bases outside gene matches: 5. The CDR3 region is CASSQQAGGPNEQFF. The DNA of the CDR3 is TGTGCCAGCAGCCAACAAGCGGGAGGGCCGAATGAGCAGTTCTTC.

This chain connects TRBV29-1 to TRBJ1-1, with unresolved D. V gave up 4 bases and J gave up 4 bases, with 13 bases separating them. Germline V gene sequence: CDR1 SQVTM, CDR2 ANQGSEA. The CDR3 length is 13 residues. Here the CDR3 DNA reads TGCAGCGTTGCGGTTGGTATGGGCACTGAAGCTTTCTTT. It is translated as CSVAVGMGTEAFF.

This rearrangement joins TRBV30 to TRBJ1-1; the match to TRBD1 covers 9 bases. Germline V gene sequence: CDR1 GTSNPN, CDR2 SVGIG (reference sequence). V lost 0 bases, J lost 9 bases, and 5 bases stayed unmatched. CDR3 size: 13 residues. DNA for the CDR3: TGTGCCTGGAGTGTGAGGGACAGGGACAAAGCTTTCTTT. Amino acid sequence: CAWSVRDRDKAFF.

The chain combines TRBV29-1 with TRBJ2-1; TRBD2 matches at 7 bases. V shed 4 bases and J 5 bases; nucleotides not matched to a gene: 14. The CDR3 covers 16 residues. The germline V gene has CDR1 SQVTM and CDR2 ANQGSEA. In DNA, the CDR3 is TGCAGCGTTGCCACTCTGGGGGGGACTCCCAACAATGAGCAGTTCTTC. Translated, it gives CSVATLGGTPNNEQFF.

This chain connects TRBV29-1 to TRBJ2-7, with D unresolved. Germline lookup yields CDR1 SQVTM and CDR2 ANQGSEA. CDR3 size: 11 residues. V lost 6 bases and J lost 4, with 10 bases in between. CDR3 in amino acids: CSVPVGYEQYF. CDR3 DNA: TGCAGCGTCCCAGTGGGGTACGAGCAGTACTTC.

In nucleotides, the CDR3 is TGTGCCAGCAGCTTAAGTAACAGTGAGCAGTTCTTC. It is translated as CASSLSNSEQFF. V gene TRBV7-9 combines with J gene TRBJ2-1; no firm D call. Trimming took off 2 bases at V and 9 bases at J, with 8 bases between the two ends. The germline CDR1 and CDR2 sequences are SEHNR and FQNEAQ (reference sequence). CDR3 size: 12 residues.

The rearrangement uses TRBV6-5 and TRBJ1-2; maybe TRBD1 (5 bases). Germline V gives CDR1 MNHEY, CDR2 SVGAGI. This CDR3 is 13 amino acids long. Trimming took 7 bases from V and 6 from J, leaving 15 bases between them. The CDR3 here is CASTGRETDGYTF. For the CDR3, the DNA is TGTGCCAGCACGGGAAGGGAGACAGATGGCTACACCTTC.

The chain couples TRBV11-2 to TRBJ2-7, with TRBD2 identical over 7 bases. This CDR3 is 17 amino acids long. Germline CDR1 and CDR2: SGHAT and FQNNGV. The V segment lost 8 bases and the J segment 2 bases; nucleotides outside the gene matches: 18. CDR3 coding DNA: TGTGCCAGCGCCCCGGGATTTAGGACTAGAGTTCCCTACGAGCAGTACTTC. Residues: CASAPGFRTRVPYEQYF.